The clone carrying this T cell receptor beta chain was counted only a few times. This record comes from a study of blood T cell repertoires in COVID-19. Study in general: The origin of the acute and convalescent COVID-19 samples was the United States, Italy and Spain. PBMCs, B-cell-depleted T cells, or T cells were the source of the cDNA or gDNA that made up the material.

Per the original data handling: Amplification from reference gene primers served as the basis for estimated nucleated cell counts. Produced via immunoSEQ multiplex PCR; TCRdb's table is partial and in-frame only. The DNA was the basis for D and trimming; V, J and clone size are from that table. There are about 190,000 clones in the sample; 80% to 90% occur only once, and about 1% lies in the top ten. The origin of this receptor is a young man with acute or convalescent COVID-19. The sample was peripheral blood.

DNA of the CDR3: TGCGCCAGCAGTAAGACTAGCGGGGGCCAAACGAACACCGGGGAGCTGTTTTTT. It yields the protein CASSKTSGGQTNTGELFF. This chain links TRBV5-1 with TRBJ2-2; 12 positions match TRBD2. Germline-derived CDR1 and CDR2 are SGHRS and YFSETQ. The CDR3 sequence is 18 residues long. Trimming removed 5 bases from V and 0 bases from J; junction bases left unmatched: 8.